These T cell receptor beta chains were read from a single sample in a study of CD8+ T cells in alopecia areata. Only in-frame clones appear in the TCRdb table, and some are missing; sequencing was by immunoSEQ multiplex PCR. This table has some 170,000 clones, about three fifths appearing once. The sequences come from CD4+ T cells sorted from blood, collected at approximately week 56, from a patient treated with tofacitinib. Source of these receptors: a human donor with alopecia areata. The CDR3 runs from the conserved cysteine through the conserved F or W. A D gene is named only where the DNA matches it firmly. Clone size appears in some rows only: once, few, many, or a class for an expanded clone.

>.|.|TRBV5-1|TRBJ2-5
CASDPGGRRETQYF
TGCGCCAGCGACCCGGGGGGCCGGCGGGAGACCCAGTACTTC
>.|.|TRBV19|TRBJ1-6
CASSPGQQIFSPLHF
TGTGCCAGTAGTCCCGGACAGCAGATCTTTTCACCCCTCCACTTT
>TRBD2|.|TRBV7-2|TRBJ2-1
CASSLESSGYYNEQFF
TGTGCCAGCAGCTTAGAGTCTAGCGGATACTACAATGAGCAGTTCTTC
>.|.|TRBV11-2|TRBJ1-1
CASSLEGSYAEAFF
TGTGCCAGCAGCTTAGAGGGATCGTACGCTGAAGCTTTCTTT
>.|once|TRBV2|TRBJ2-7
CASSSGPSEQYF
TGTGCCAGCAGTTCAGGGCCCTCCGAGCAGTACTTC
>.|.|TRBV6-5|TRBJ2-7
CASGRGRSYEQYF
TGTGCCAGCGGACGGGGTCGCTCCTACGAGCAGTACTTC
>TRBD2|.|TRBV29-1|TRBJ2-3
CSVQGRGVLTDTQYF
TGCAGCGTCCAGGGGCGGGGGGTCCTCACAGATACGCAGTATTTT
>.|.|TRBV9|TRBJ2-3
CASSTGRWTDTQYF
TGTGCCAGCAGCACAGGCCGTTGGACAGATACGCAGTATTTT
>.|.|TRBV4-1|TRBJ1-5
CASSQDAGGSNQPQHF
TGCGCCAGCAGCCAAGATGCCGGGGGCAGCAATCAGCCCCAGCATTTT
>.|.|TRBV25-1|TRBJ1-3
CASSAPTGVGNTIYF
TGTGCCAGCAGTGCCCCGACGGGGGTGGGAAACACCATATATTTT
>TRBD1|.|TRBV7-3|TRBJ1-1
CASSPAGGEGTEAFF
TGTGCCAGCAGCCCTGCAGGGGGCGAAGGCACTGAAGCTTTCTTT
>.|.|TRBV14|TRBJ1-1
CASSQGPGKGLEAFF
TGTGCCAGCAGCCAAGGGCCAGGGAAGGGGTTGGAAGCTTTCTTT
>.|.|TRBV5-1|TRBJ2-5
CASRVKGGVEETQYF
TGCGCCAGCAGGGTAAAGGGCGGGGTTGAAGAGACCCAGTACTTC
>.|few|TRBV19|TRBJ1-5
CASSMRNGVNQPQHF
TGTGCCAGTAGTATGAGAAATGGGGTCAATCAGCCCCAGCATTTT
>.|.|TRBV11-2|TRBJ2-7
CASSLAPSYEQYF
TGTGCCAGCAGCTTAGCTCCTTCATACGAGCAGTACTTC
>TRBD1|.|TRBV29-1|TRBJ2-7
CSVEVGTGTYEQYF
TGCAGCGTTGAAGTGGGGACAGGGACCTACGAGCAGTACTTC
>.|once|TRBV18|TRBJ2-2
CASSPPVDGELFF
TGTGCCAGCTCACCACCTGTAGACGGGGAGCTGTTTTTT
>.|.|TRBV27|TRBJ1-6
CASSKSFVSSYNSPLHF
TGTGCCAGCAGCAAATCTTTTGTCAGCTCCTATAATTCACCCCTCCACTTT
>TRBD1|.|TRBV5-1|TRBJ1-1
CASSLNPDRASTEAFF
TGCGCCAGCAGCTTAAACCCGGACAGGGCTTCTACTGAAGCTTTCTTT
>.|.|TRBV19|TRBJ2-5
CASSTQAAYRRNIETQYF
TGTGCCAGTAGTACCCAGGCGGCATACCGGCGGAACATAGAGACCCAGTACTTC
>.|.|TRBV29-1|TRBJ1-1
CSIRSGDEAFF
TGCAGTATACGTTCGGGGGATGAAGCTTTCTTT
>TRBD2|once|TRBV7-9|TRBJ2-5
CASSRGLAGGYQETQYF
TGTGCCAGCAGCCGGGGACTAGCGGGGGGATACCAAGAGACCCAGTACTTC
>.|.|TRBV29-1|TRBJ1-5
CSATEQDGNQPQHF
TGCAGCGCAACCGAACAGGATGGCAATCAGCCCCAGCATTTT
>.|.|TRBV4-2|TRBJ1-5
CASMKRDQPQHF
TGTGCCAGCATGAAGCGAGATCAGCCCCAGCATTTT
>.|.|TRBV14|TRBJ2-6
CASSQDRSGANVLTF
TGTGCCAGCAGCCAAGACCGCTCTGGGGCCAACGTCCTGACTTTC
>.|once|TRBV27|TRBJ1-2
CASSLNRATGYTF
TGTGCCAGCAGTTTAAACAGGGCGACTGGCTACACCTTC
>.|.|TRBV9|TRBJ2-1
CASSLRTDNEQFF
TGTGCCAGCAGCCTTCGGACTGACAATGAGCAGTTCTTC
>.|.|TRBV7-9|TRBJ2-1
CASSLVGVHEQFF
TGTGCCAGCAGCTTAGTTGGGGTGCACGAGCAGTTCTTC
>.|once|TRBV27|TRBJ1-6
CASSVGRRNNSPLHF
TGTGCCAGCAGTGTAGGCAGGAGGAATAATTCACCCCTCCACTTT
>.|.|TRBV2|TRBJ2-3
CASREGGTDTQYF
TGTGCCAGCAGGGAGGGCGGCACAGATACGCAGTATTTT
>.|.|TRBV7-3|TRBJ2-3
CASSTGTLATDTQYF
TGTGCCAGTTCTACCGGGACCCTGGCCACAGATACGCAGTATTTT
>TRBD2|.|TRBV4-2|TRBJ2-5
CASSQSGTSETQYF
TGTGCCAGCAGCCAATCCGGGACTAGCGAGACCCAGTACTTC
>.|.|TRBV29-1|TRBJ2-2
CSVSGSSWTGELFF
TGCAGCGTCAGCGGCAGTTCATGGACCGGGGAGCTGTTTTTT
>.|.|TRBV6-1|TRBJ1-2
CASRLAPDTYGYTF
TGTGCCAGCAGACTCGCCCCGGACACTTATGGCTACACCTTC
>.|many|TRBV11-3|TRBJ1-2
CASSSEGRRGRYGYTF
TGTGCCAGCAGCTCAGAGGGACGGCGCGGGCGATATGGCTACACCTTC
>TRBD1|.|TRBV2|TRBJ1-5
CASSAPRDRGLVNQPQHF
TGTGCCAGCAGCGCCCCCCGGGACAGGGGATTAGTAAATCAGCCCCAGCATTTT